A single TCR beta chain is shown here with its context. Its antigen is currently unknown. Brentuximab vedotin exposure varied among the patients, all of whom had relapsed after autologous stem cell transplantation. With V trimmed by 0 bases and J by 4 bases, 3 bases remained unmatched. Germline CDR1 reads MNHNY; CDR2 reads SVGAGI (reference sequence). The CDR3 runs to 16 residues. Sequencing was performed with immunoSEQ multiplex PCR; in TCRdb, only in-frame clones are kept and a portion is missing. The data show more than 14,000 clones, over 60% seen once. The data originate from a study of PD-1 blockade in classical Hodgkin lymphoma. Study-wide background: The study gave patients nivolumab 3 mg/kg intravenously every 2 weeks. Study-wide findings and caveats: Patients starting nivolumab less than 1 year after ASCT had lower diversity and were excluded from later analyses. Complete responders possessed baseline diversity comparable to newly diagnosed patients. In newly diagnosed patients, baseline TCR diversity was reportedly below that of healthy donors.

V gene TRBV6-6 combines with J gene TRBJ2-1; 10 bases align to TRBD2. The material was peripheral blood mononuclear cells (PBMCs), obtained at baseline. The clonotype was recovered from a human donor with classical Hodgkin lymphoma. CDR3 sequence reads: CASSYSTSGAYNEQFF. The DNA of the CDR3 is TGTGCCAGCAGTTACTCCACTAGCGGGGCTTACAATGAGCAGTTCTTC.